Each of the 2 T cell receptor beta chains below was sequenced from the same sample in a study of identical twins. MiXCR, applied by TCRdb to the 5' RACE reads, yields one record per CDR3 protein. The data hold 410,000 or so distinct CDR3 sequences, with around 20% observed a single time. The sample consisted of naive T cells sorted from blood. Receptors were obtained from a man between 50 and 59 years old in good health.

This chain links TRBV29-1 with TRBJ2-3; D is possibly TRBD1 or TRBD2 (6 bases each). Germline loops: CDR1 SQVTM, CDR2 ANQGSEA. This CDR3 is built from 12 residues. Trimming pared 4 bases from V and 6 bases from J, leaving 11 bases between. CDR3: CSVVTGADTQYF. In DNA form, the CDR3 reads TGCAGCGTTGTGACGGGGGCGGATACGCAGTATTTT.

This clonotype was observed at least ten times. The chain employs TRBV10-3 and TRBJ1-5, with a tentative D call TRBD1 (5 bases). CDR1 is ENHRY and CDR2 is SYGVKD in the germline V gene. Trimming left V 0 bases short and J 5 bases short, with 8 bases between. The CDR3 is 14 amino acids. CDR3 DNA: TGTGCCATCAGTGAGTCGGGGGGTTATCAGCCCCAGCATTTT. This translates into CAISESGGYQPQHF.